This paragraph covers one T cell receptor (beta chain) sequence. Its cognate antigen is unknown. This CDR3 has 13 residues. CDR1 SQVTM and CDR2 ANQGSEA come from the germline V gene. Trimming left V 4 bases short and J 4 bases short, with 11 bases between. cDNA synthesis used the whole RNA isolate, giving expressed TCRB sequences. TCRdb's copy holds only in-frame clones and misses some; the assay was immunoSEQ multiplex PCR. The sample includes 390,000 or so clones, approximately 13% seen only once; the top ten take approximately 0.035%. The data were taken from a study of beta chain features in type 1 diabetes. About the research overall: Researchers looked at fewer than 110 million sorted cells across all samples.

Study conclusions and caveats: When Type 1 diabetes patients were examined, their TCRB CDR3s proved moderately but significantly shorter in all four CD4+ subsets.

Material for sequencing was naive CD4+ T cells from blood. The genes are TRBV29-1 and TRBJ2-1; a weak D match, TRBD1 (6 bases). The sequence derives from a man aged 25-45 years in good health. CDR3 in amino acids: CSVARGRYNEQFF. For the CDR3, the DNA is TGCAGCGTTGCCAGGGGACGTTACAATGAGCAGTTCTTC.